Shown below are 11 T cell receptor beta chains from a single sample sequenced in a study of T cells in localized non-small cell lung cancer. The assay was immunoSEQ multiplex PCR, and TCRdb's table has in-frame clones only and misses some. The table shows approximately 67,000 clones, with around four fifths occurring only once. Sequences were derived from peripheral blood, sampled before any cancer treatment. All receptors derive from a female donor older than 55 with stage I lung adenocarcinoma.

The rearrangement uses TRBV7-9 and TRBJ1-1, with no clear D. Germline lookup yields CDR1 SEHNR and CDR2 FQNEAQ (reference sequence). The CDR3 loop spans 13 amino acids. Trimming stripped 1 base from V and 4 bases from J, with 7 bases between. CDR3 loop: CASSLDHRTEAFF. In DNA, the CDR3 is TGTGCCAGCAGCTTAGATCACCGCACTGAAGCTTTCTTT.

Turning to this clone: A read error may account for a junction end that differs from germline. The chain carries TRBV6-1 and TRBJ2-7; 7 bases agree with TRBD1. There are 15 residues in the CDR3. Germline V gene data show CDR1 as MNHNS and CDR2 as SASEGT. The CDR3 region is CASSERTGRSSEQYF. As DNA, the CDR3 is TGTGCCAGCAGTGAGAGGACAGGACGGTCCTCCGAGCAGTACTTC.

This chain connects TRBV28 to TRBJ1-1; D gene uncertain. V was pared by 3 bases and J by 4 bases, with 3 bases between. The CDR3 runs 11 residues. Germline V gene data show CDR1 as MDHEN and CDR2 as SYDVKM. CDR3: CASSLITEAFF. The CDR3, as DNA: TGTGCCAGCAGTTTGATCACTGAAGCTTTCTTT.

This rearrangement joins TRBV5-1 to TRBJ2-4; D is perhaps TRBD2 (6 bases). Germline values: CDR1 SGHRS, CDR2 YFSETQ. The CDR3 extends over 16 amino acids. V was pared by 5 bases and J by 0 bases, with 15 bases between. This chain's CDR3 is CASRPGEALAKNIQYF. CDR3 coding DNA: TGCGCCAGCAGGCCCGGGGAGGCCTTAGCCAAAAACATTCAGTACTTC.

The chain employs TRBV30 and TRBJ1-2; D is undetermined. Germline CDR1 and CDR2: GTSNPN and SVGIG (reference sequence). Trimming took off 1 base at V and 9 bases at J, with 18 bases between the two ends. CDR3 length: 14 amino acids. The chain's CDR3 is CAWSERTGTRRYTF. In DNA form, the CDR3 reads TGTGCCTGGAGTGAGAGGACCGGCACGAGACGCTACACCTTC.

The chain carries TRBV9 and TRBJ2-3; D unresolved. This CDR3 region has 13 residues. The V end lost 3 bases, the J end lost 2 bases, and 7 bases lay between the germline ends. Germline assignment: CDR1 SGDLS and CDR2 YYNGEE. The CDR3 reads CASSAGLTDTQYF. CDR3 DNA sequence: TGTGCCAGCAGCGCCGGGCTCACAGATACGCAGTATTTT. Looking up the rest from reference TRBV9 and TRBJ2-3 gives the full variable domain: DSGVTQTPKHLITATGQRVTLRCSPRSGDLSVYWYQQSLDQGLQFLIQYYNGEERAKGNILERFSAQQFPDLHSELNLSSLELGDSALYFCASSAGLTDTQYFGPGTRLTVL.

The chain is built from TRBV7-2 and TRBJ1-2; D ambiguous. Germline V gene sequence: CDR1 SGHTA, CDR2 FQGNSA. V lost 3 bases and J lost 7, with 9 bases in between. This CDR3 contains 12 residues. Here the CDR3 reads CASSLLGFGYTF. DNA for the CDR3: TGTGCCAGCAGCTTGCTGGGGTTTGGCTACACCTTC.

The chain recombines TRBV19 with TRBJ1-5; no clear D gene. The germline V and J ends were trimmed by 3 bases and 0 bases, with 12 bases remaining between them. The CDR3 has 16 amino acids. The V gene's germline CDR1 is LNHDA and CDR2 SQIVND (reference sequence). CDR3 in DNA: TGTGCCAGTAGTATTTTGGGCAGTACTAGCAATCAGCCCCAGCATTTT. It encodes CASSILGSTSNQPQHF.

The chain carries TRBV19 and TRBJ1-1; no reliable D call. This CDR3 is 12 amino acids long. Germline V lookup: CDR1 LNHDA, CDR2 SQIVND (reference sequence). Trimming took 3 bases from V and 8 from J, leaving 10 bases between them. The CDR3 protein is CASSMDGREAFF. The CDR3 nucleotides are TGTGCCAGTAGTATGGACGGCAGAGAAGCTTTCTTT.

The chain employs TRBV6-5 and TRBJ1-1, with a possible D match to TRBD1 (5 bases). The V end lost 5 bases, the J end lost 5 bases, and 15 bases lay between the germline ends. Per germline, CDR1 MNHEY and CDR2 SVGAGI. This CDR3 is built from 14 residues. CDR3 nucleotides: TGTGCCAGCAGTCATAGACCGGGGGTGACTGAAGCTTTCTTT. Protein: CASSHRPGVTEAFF.

In DNA, the CDR3 is TGTGCCAGCAGCCAAGGCCAAGCGGAAGGCACAGATACGCAGTATTTT. Its translation is CASSQGQAEGTDTQYF. V gene TRBV4-2 combines with J gene TRBJ2-3, with a tentative D call TRBD2 (5 bases). CDR3 length: 16 residues. The germline V gene has CDR1 LGHNA and CDR2 YNFKEQ. V lost 1 base, J lost 1 base, and 12 bases lay in between.